The entry below gives a single TCR beta chain sequence along with its context. Profiled with immunoSEQ multiplex PCR; TCRdb holds only in-frame clones, not every one. The sample holds around 96,000 clones; just over 90% are singletons and the top ten take around 8.2%. This entry is derived from a study of control samples from healthy donors and cancer patients. The CDR3 covers 17 residues. V shed 4 bases, J shed 4 bases, and the junction held 16 bases outside the gene matches. Germline CDR1 reads SGHNT; CDR2 reads YYREEE (reference sequence). The chain joins TRBV5-4 to TRBJ1-1; 7 nucleotides agree with TRBD1. Sequencing was performed on blood. This sequence was found in a man aged 18-30 years in good health. CDR3 sequence reads: CASSPGTANIPLTEAFF. The CDR3 DNA follows: TGTGCCAGCAGCCCCGGGACAGCAAATATTCCGCTCACTGAAGCTTTCTTT.